The source of this TCR beta chain is a study of breast tumors, draining lymph nodes, adjacent tissues. Whole-study results and caveats: Findings are consistent with lymph node origin and intratumoral expansion of most tumor T cells.

Per germline, CDR1 MNHNS and CDR2 SASEGT. This CDR3 contains 16 residues. Between the trimmed V and J ends, which lost 5 bases and 2 bases, there was a span of 18 bases. This clonotype was observed a few times. Its antigen is still unknown. A clone one base away is much larger, so this may be a read error. TCRdb re-analysed the multiplex PCR reads in MiXCR, keeping a single row per CDR3 protein. The sample consists of about 230,000 distinct CDR3 sequences, 32% of them appearing once. Breast cancer patients provided tissue from their axillary draining lymph nodes. The TCR sequence derives from a female donor with breast cancer. Some clones in this sample may be carry-over from other donors' samples. The V and J genes are TRBV6-1 and TRBJ2-5; tentative D call: TRBD1 (6 bases). What was sequenced was axillary lymph node tissue. In nucleotides, the CDR3 is TGTGCCAGCAGTCGAACTAGAGGGACAATGCAAGAGACCCAGTACTTC. It yields the protein CASSRTRGTMQETQYF.